The 22 T cell receptor beta chains given below trace back to one sample, sequenced in a study of T cell repertoires in aging, cancer and after chemotherapy. TCR beta rearrangements were amplified from peripheral blood genomic DNA. Multiplex touch-down PCR with TRB-A/B primers amplified rearranged V-D-J TRB sequences. Each CDR3 protein gets one entry after TCRdb re-called the multiplex PCR reads with MiXCR. The data contain 10,000 to 15,000 distinct CDR3 sequences, less than 40% of them singletons. Sequencing input: blood. The receptor source for this set is a human donor in good health. The donor label of this sample is uncertain.

A word on this clonotype: The DNA is omitted, as the CDR3 cannot be located on it reliably, and the CDR3 follows TCRdb's listing. The CDR3 loop reads CASSDSGFYLCARSRSWADTQYF. The genes are TRBV6-4 and TRBJ2-3; the table's D call of TRBD2 was not tested on the DNA. Looked up from germline, CDR1 is MRHNA and CDR2 is SNTAGT. The CDR3 is 23 amino acids long, termini counted.

This clonotype showed up just a few times. This chain joins TRBV6-1 and TRBJ2-7; tentatively, D is TRBD2 (7 bases). The CDR3 is 12 residues long. Germline CDR1 reads MNHNS; CDR2 reads SASEGT. Trimming stripped 6 bases from V and 11 bases from J, with 17 bases between. The CDR3 spells CASREGGVRKYF. The CDR3, as DNA: TGTGCCAGCAGAGAGGGGGGGGTGCGGAAGTACTTC.

There are a few counts of this clonotype. The chain employs TRBV6-1 and TRBJ2-2, with D unresolved. CDR1 and CDR2 (germline): MNHNS, SASEGT. V lost 3 bases to trimming and J lost 5 bases, with 13 bases between them. This CDR3 contains 15 residues. The CDR3 DNA reads as TGTGCCAGCAGTGAGATGTTGGCAAGGACCGGGGAGCTGTTTTTT. This gives the protein CASSEMLARTGELFF.

This clonotype was seen only a few times. V is TRBV12-3 or TRBV12-4 and J is TRBJ2-5, with D possibly matching TRBD2 (5 bases). The germline V and J ends were trimmed by 6 bases and 0 bases, with 17 bases remaining between them. This CDR3 spans 16 amino acids. The CDR3 DNA reads TGTGCCAGCAGCTTATACGGAAGCGGATACCAAGAGACCCAGTACTTC. Translation gives CASSLYGSGYQETQYF.

This chain connects TRBV5-1 to TRBJ2-2; TRBD1 or TRBD2 may be the D gene (5 bases each). Per the germline V gene, CDR1 is SGHRS and CDR2 is YFSETQ. This CDR3 region has 15 residues. Trimming took 5 bases from V and 4 from J, leaving 15 bases between them. The CDR3 DNA follows: TGCGCCAGCAGTTCTGCCGGGACGGGCACCGGGGAGCTGTTTTTT. Its protein product is CASSSAGTGTGELFF.

This chain joins TRBV19 and TRBJ1-5; D is unresolved. CDR1 and CDR2 from the germline V gene are LNHDA and SQIVND (reference sequence). The CDR3 totals 15 residues. V gave up 3 bases and J gave up 5 bases, with 14 bases separating them. The chain's CDR3 is CASSIGSPEDQPQHF. The CDR3 coding sequence is TGTGCCAGTAGTATTGGGAGTCCGGAAGATCAGCCCCAGCATTTT.

The chain combines TRBV29-1 with TRBJ1-2; D possibly corresponds to TRBD1 (6 bases). There are 12 residues in the CDR3. Germline V gene lookup returns CDR1 SQVTM and CDR2 ANQGSEA. V was trimmed by 6 bases and J by 9 bases, leaving 17 bases between them. CDR3 residues: CSVVRDTYCYTF. The CDR3 nucleotides read TGCAGCGTCGTCCGGGACACTTATTGCTACACCTTC.

This chain uses TRBV6-5 with TRBJ2-1, with 11 bases matching TRBD2. Germline V gene sequence: CDR1 MNHEY, CDR2 SVGAGI. This CDR3 has 18 residues. With V trimmed by 6 bases and J by 5 bases, 15 bases remained unmatched. CDR3 sequence: CASSPGLAGGRAHNEQFF. The CDR3 DNA reads as TGTGCCAGCAGCCCAGGGCTAGCGGGGGGACGGGCCCACAATGAGCAGTTCTTC.

The rearrangement uses TRBV30 and TRBJ1-5; D is perhaps TRBD1 (5 bases). Germline V gene lookup returns CDR1 GTSNPN and CDR2 SVGIG (reference sequence). CDR3 length: 12 residues. V was shortened by 8 bases and J by 4 bases, with 12 bases between the two germline ends. CDR3 region: CALERGNQPQHF. As DNA, the CDR3 is TGTGCCCTTGAGAGGGGAAATCAGCCCCAGCATTTT.

The chain employs TRBV6-5 and TRBJ1-1; D call uncertain. The germline CDR1 and CDR2 sequences are MNHEY and SVGAGI. This CDR3 is built from 14 residues. V gave up 0 bases and J gave up 4 bases, with 9 bases separating them. The DNA of the CDR3 is TGTGCCAGCAGTTACTCCGCGTCGGGCACTGAAGCTTTCTTT. It is translated as CASSYSASGTEAFF.

This chain uses TRBV27 with TRBJ1-5; D is uncertain. V lost 0 bases to trimming and J lost 6 bases, with 9 bases between them. This CDR3 has 14 residues. From germline, CDR1 is MNHEY and CDR2 SMNVEV (reference sequence). The chain's CDR3 is CASSLSYRGQPQHF. As DNA, the CDR3 is TGTGCCAGCAGTTTATCGTATAGAGGTCAGCCCCAGCATTTT.

The chain joins TRBV6-6 to TRBJ2-3, with unresolved D. There are 12 residues in the CDR3. The germline CDR1 and CDR2 sequences are MNHNY and SVGAGI (reference sequence). Trimming took 5 bases from V and 2 from J, leaving 5 bases between them. The CDR3 DNA sequence: TGTGCCAGCAGTCCGGACACAGATACGCAGTATTTT. Translated, it gives CASSPDTDTQYF.

The rearrangement links TRBV12-3 or TRBV12-4 to TRBJ2-2; D unclear. CDR3 length equals 14 residues. V lost 8 bases to trimming and J lost 0 bases, with 10 bases between them. The CDR3, as DNA: TGTGCCAGCTCCTGGCTGCCGAACACCGGGGAGCTGTTTTTT. Amino acids: CASSWLPNTGELFF.

Of note for this clonotype: One end of the junction varies from germline; a read error may be responsible. The J gene is TRBJ2-3, the V gene TRBV5-6, with D perhaps given as TRBD1 or TRBD2 (6 bases each). Germline CDR1 and CDR2: SGHDT and YYEEEE. This CDR3 region has 15 residues. Here the CDR3 DNA reads TGTGCCAGCAGCCACAGACAGGAGGGCACAGAGACGCAGTATTTT. This gives the protein CASSHRQEGTETQYF.

The table lists this clonotype with a few counts. CDR3 bases: TGTGCCAGCATGGTAGGACAAGAGAACACTGAAGCTTTCTTT. Its protein product is CASMVGQENTEAFF. This rearrangement joins TRBV6-5 to TRBJ1-1; possible D gene TRBD1, 5 bases. V gave up 7 bases and J gave up 1 base, with 13 bases separating them. This CDR3 is built from 14 residues. The germline V gene has CDR1 MNHEY and CDR2 SVGAGI.

J is TRBJ2-3 and V is TRBV19, with D perhaps matching TRBD1 or TRBD2 (5 bases each). This CDR3 contains 13 residues. The germline CDR1 and CDR2 sequences are LNHDA and SQIVND (reference sequence). The V gene lost 5 bases and the J gene lost 8 bases, with 14 bases spanning the gap. The CDR3 region has the DNA TGTGCCAGTAGTCAACCCGGGGCTAGTACGCAGTATTTT. Translation gives CASSQPGASTQYF.

The rearrangement uses TRBV19 and TRBJ2-1; no reliable D call. Looked up from germline, CDR1 is LNHDA and CDR2 is SQIVND (reference sequence). This CDR3 is 15 amino acids long. With 7 bases removed from V and 0 bases from J, the gap between germline ends came to 13 bases. Here the CDR3 DNA reads TGTGCCAGTACCACGCATTTTAGCTCCTACAATGAGCAGTTCTTC. It encodes CASTTHFSSYNEQFF.

The table lists this clonotype with a few counts. The chain uses TRBV30 and TRBJ2-4; the match to TRBD1 covers 8 bases. CDR1 and CDR2 from the germline V gene are GTSNPN and SVGIG (reference sequence). The CDR3 runs 15 residues. The junction had 5 bases not matched to a gene; V was cut back by 3 bases and J by 1 base. The CDR3 region is CAWREDRAAKNIQYF. The DNA for the CDR3 is TGTGCCTGGAGGGAGGACAGGGCTGCCAAAAACATTCAGTACTTC.

By proportion, this clonotype is medium-sized. This rearrangement joins TRBV11-3 to TRBJ2-7; 8 nucleotides align to TRBD2. CDR3 length equals 15 residues. V was clipped by 3 bases and J by 2 bases; unmatched bases: 6. From germline, CDR1 is SGHNT and CDR2 YENEEA. CDR3 region: CASSFRGGSAYEQYF. The DNA for the CDR3 is TGTGCCAGCAGCTTCCGGGGGGGCAGCGCCTACGAGCAGTACTTC.

This chain joins TRBV12-3 or TRBV12-4 and TRBJ2-7, with 14 bases fitting TRBD2. The length of the CDR3 is 15 residues. V was pared by 5 bases and J by 7 bases, with 7 bases of the junction left unmatched. CDR3 sequence: CASSPGLAGAGEQYF. The DNA of the CDR3 is TGTGCCAGCAGTCCGGGACTAGCGGGGGCGGGGGAGCAGTACTTC.

The chain is built from TRBV19 and TRBJ2-3; TRBD2 agrees at 7 bases. In germline, CDR1 is LNHDA, CDR2 SQIVND (reference sequence). The CDR3 has 17 residues. The ends lost 5 bases at V and 6 bases at J; junction bases unmatched: 17. This CDR3 reads CASSHTTGAGAGDTQYF. CDR3 nucleotide sequence: TGTGCCAGTAGTCATACAACGGGCGCGGGAGCTGGTGATACGCAGTATTTT.

The rearrangement joins TRBV18 to TRBJ1-3, with 10 bases lining up with TRBD1. The trim removed 5 bases at V and 0 bases at J, leaving 10 bases unmatched. Germline V CDR1 and CDR2: KGHSH, LQKENI. This CDR3 comprises 18 residues. The CDR3 loop reads CASSSGTGAVSSGNTIYF. In DNA, the CDR3 is TGTGCCAGCTCATCCGGGACAGGGGCAGTTAGCTCTGGAAACACCATATATTTT.